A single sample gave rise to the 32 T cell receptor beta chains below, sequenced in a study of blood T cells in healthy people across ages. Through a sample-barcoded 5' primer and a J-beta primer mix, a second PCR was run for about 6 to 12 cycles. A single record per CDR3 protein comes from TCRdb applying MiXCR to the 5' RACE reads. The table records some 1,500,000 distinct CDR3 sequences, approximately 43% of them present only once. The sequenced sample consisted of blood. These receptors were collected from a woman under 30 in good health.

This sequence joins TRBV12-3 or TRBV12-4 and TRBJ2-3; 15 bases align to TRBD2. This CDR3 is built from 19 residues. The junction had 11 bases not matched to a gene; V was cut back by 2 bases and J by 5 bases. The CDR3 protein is CASSLSDGTSGRKGDTQYF. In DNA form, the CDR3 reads TGTGCCAGCAGTTTATCAGATGGGACTAGCGGGAGGAAAGGAGATACGCAGTATTTT.

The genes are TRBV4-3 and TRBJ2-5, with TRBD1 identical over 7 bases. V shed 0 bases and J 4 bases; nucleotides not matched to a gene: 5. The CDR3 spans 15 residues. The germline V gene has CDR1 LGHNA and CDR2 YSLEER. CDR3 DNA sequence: TGCGCCAGCAGCCAAGATAGGGGGCCCGGAGAGACCCAGTACTTC. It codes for CASSQDRGPGETQYF.

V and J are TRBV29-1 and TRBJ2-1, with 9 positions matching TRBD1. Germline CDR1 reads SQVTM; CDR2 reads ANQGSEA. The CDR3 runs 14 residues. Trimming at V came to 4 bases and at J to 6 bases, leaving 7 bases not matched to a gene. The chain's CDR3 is CSVGDRGTGNEQFF. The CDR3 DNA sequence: TGCAGCGTTGGCGACAGGGGGACGGGCAATGAGCAGTTCTTC.

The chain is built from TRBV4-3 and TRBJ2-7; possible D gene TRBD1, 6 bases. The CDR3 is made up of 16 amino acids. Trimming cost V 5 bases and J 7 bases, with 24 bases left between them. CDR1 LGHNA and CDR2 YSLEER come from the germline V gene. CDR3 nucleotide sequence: TGCGCCAGCAGCACCTCCGGGACACCCGGGCACAATGAGCAGTACTTC. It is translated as CASSTSGTPGHNEQYF.

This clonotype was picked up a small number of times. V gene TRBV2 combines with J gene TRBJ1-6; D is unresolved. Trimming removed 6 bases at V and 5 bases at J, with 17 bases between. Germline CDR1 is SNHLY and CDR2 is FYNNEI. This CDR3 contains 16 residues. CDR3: CASSVELARHNSPLHF. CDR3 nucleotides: TGTGCCAGCAGCGTAGAACTAGCCCGACATAATTCACCCCTCCACTTT.

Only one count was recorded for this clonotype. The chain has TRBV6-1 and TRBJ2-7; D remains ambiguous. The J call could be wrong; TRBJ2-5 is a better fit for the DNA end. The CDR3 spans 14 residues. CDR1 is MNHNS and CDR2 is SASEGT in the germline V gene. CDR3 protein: CASSEILRMKTQYF. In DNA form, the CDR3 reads TGTGCCAGCAGTGAAATACTGCGGATGAAGACCCAGTACTTC.

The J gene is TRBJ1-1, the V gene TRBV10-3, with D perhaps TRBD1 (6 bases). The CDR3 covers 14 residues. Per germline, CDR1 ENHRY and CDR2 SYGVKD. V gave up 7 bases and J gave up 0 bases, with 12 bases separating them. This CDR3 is CAIKGRDMNTEAFF. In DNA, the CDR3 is TGTGCCATCAAGGGCAGGGACATGAACACTGAAGCTTTCTTT.

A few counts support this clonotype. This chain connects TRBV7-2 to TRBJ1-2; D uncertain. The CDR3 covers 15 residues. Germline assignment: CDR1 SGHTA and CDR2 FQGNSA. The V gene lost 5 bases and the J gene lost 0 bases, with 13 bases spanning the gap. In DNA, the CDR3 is TGTGCCAGCAGCCCGAATGGGGAACCTAACTATGGCTACACCTTC. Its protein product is CASSPNGEPNYGYTF. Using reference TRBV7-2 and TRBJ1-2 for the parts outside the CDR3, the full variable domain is GAGVSQSPSNKVTEKGKDVELRCDPISGHTALYWYRQSLGQGLEFLIYFQGNSAPDKSGLPSDRFSAERTGGSVSTLTIQRTQQEDSAVYLCASSPNGEPNYGYTFGSGTRLTVV.

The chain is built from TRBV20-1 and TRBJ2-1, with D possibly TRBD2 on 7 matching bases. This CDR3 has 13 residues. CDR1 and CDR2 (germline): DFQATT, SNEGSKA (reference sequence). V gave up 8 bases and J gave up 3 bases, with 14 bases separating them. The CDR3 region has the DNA TGCAGTCCGAGAGGGGGGGTCTACAATGAGCAGTTCTTC. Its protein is CSPRGGVYNEQFF.

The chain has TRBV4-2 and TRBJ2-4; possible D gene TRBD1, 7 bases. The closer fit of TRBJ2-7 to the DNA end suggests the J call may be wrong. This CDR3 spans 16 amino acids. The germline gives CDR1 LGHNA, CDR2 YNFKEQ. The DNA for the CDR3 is TGTGCCAGCAGCCAGGGAGGACCGGGACAGCACTACGAGCAGTACTTC. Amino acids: CASSQGGPGQHYEQYF.

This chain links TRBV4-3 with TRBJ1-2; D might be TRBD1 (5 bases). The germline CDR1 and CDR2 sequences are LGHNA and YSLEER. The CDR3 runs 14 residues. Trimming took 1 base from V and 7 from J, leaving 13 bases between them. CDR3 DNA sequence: TGCGCCAGCAGCCAAGCACAGGCCTTGGGTGGCTACACCTTC. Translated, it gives CASSQAQALGGYTF.

The DNA of the CDR3 is TGTGCCAGCAGCTCGCCGGGACTAGCGGGGGCTGTGGATACGCAGTATTTT. Translating gives CASSSPGLAGAVDTQYF. The V and J genes are TRBV11-2 and TRBJ2-3; 14 positions agree with TRBD2. Germline V CDR1 and CDR2: SGHAT, FQNNGV. The ends lost 4 bases at V and 6 bases at J; junction bases unmatched: 9. The CDR3 has 17 residues.

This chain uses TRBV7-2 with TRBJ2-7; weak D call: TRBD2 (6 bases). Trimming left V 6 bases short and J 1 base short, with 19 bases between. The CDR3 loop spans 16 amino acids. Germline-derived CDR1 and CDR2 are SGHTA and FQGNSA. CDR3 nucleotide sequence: TGTGCCAGCAGACAGGATATGTGGCGGGGATCCTACGAGCAGTACTTC. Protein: CASRQDMWRGSYEQYF.

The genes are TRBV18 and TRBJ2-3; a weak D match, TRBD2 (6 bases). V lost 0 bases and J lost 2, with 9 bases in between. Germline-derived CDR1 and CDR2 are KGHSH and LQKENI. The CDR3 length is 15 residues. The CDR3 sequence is CASSPPEGLTDTQYF. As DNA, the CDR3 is TGTGCCAGCTCACCACCCGAGGGACTCACAGATACGCAGTATTTT. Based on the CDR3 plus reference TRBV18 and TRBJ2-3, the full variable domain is NAGVMQNPRHLVRRRGQEARLRCSPMKGHSHVYWYRQLPEEGLKFMVYLQKENIIDESGMPKERFSAEFPKEGPSILRIQQVVRGDSAAYFCASSPPEGLTDTQYFGPGTRLTVL.

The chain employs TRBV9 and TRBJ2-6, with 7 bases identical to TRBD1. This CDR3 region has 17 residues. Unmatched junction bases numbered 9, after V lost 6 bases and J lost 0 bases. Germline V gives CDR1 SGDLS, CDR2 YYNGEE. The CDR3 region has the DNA TGTGCCAGCACCGAAACAGGGGTCTTCTCTGGGGCCAACGTCCTGACTTTC. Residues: CASTETGVFSGANVLTF.

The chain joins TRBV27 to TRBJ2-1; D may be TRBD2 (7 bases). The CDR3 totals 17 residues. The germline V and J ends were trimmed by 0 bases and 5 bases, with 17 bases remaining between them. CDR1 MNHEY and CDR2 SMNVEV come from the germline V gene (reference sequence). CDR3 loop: CASSLSGASGPDNEQFF. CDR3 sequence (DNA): TGTGCCAGCAGTTTATCGGGGGCTAGCGGCCCAGACAATGAGCAGTTCTTC.

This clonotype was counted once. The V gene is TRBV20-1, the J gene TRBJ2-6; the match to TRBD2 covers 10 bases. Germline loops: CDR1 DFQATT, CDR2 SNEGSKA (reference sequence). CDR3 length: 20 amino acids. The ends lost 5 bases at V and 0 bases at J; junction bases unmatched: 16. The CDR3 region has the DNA TGCAGTGCTCCCACTTCTTCCGGGACTAGCGCCTACTCTGGGGCCAACGTCCTGACTTTC. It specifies CSAPTSSGTSAYSGANVLTF.

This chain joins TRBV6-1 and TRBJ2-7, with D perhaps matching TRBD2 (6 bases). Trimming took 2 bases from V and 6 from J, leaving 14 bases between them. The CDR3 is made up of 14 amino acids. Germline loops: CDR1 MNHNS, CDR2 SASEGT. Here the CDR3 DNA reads TGTGCCAGCAGTGAACCAATGGAGGGCGGCGAGCAGTACTTC. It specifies CASSEPMEGGEQYF.

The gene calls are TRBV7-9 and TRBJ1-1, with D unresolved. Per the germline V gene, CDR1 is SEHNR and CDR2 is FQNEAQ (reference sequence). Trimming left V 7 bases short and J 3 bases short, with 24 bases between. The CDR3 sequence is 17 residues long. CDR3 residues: CASNHGKRGGLDTEAFF. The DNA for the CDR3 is TGTGCCAGCAACCATGGGAAACGGGGTGGGCTCGACACTGAAGCTTTCTTT.

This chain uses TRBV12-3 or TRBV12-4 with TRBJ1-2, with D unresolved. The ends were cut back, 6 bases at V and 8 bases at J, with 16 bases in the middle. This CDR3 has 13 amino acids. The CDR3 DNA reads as TGTGCCAGCAGCAGATATGTGGAAGGAGGCTACACCTTC. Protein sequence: CASSRYVEGGYTF.

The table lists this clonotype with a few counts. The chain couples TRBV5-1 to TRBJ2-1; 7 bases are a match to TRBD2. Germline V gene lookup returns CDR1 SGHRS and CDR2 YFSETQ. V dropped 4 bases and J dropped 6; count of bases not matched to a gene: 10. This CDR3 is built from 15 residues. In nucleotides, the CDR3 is TGCGCCAGCAGCCCCCACATGGGGGGGTCCAATGAGCAGTTCTTC. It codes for CASSPHMGGSNEQFF.

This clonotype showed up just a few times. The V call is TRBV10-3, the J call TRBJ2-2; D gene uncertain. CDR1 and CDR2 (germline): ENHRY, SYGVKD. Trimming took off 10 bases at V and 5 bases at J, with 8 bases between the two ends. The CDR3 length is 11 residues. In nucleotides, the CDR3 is TGTGCCACAGACGGAACCGGGGAGCTGTTTTTT. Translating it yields CATDGTGELFF.

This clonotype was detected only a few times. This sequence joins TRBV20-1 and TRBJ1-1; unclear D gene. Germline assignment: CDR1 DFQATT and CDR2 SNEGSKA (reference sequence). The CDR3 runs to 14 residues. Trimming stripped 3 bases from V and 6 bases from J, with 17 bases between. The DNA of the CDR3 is TGCAGTGCTAGCCGTACCGGGAATACACCTGAAGCTTTCTTT. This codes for CSASRTGNTPEAFF.

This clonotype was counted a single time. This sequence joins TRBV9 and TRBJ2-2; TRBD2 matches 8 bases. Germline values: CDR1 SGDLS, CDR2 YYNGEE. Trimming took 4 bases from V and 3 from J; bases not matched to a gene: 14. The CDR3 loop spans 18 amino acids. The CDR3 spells CASSLSPAGGRYTGELFF. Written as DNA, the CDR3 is TGTGCCAGCAGCCTATCCCCGGCGGGCGGGAGGTACACCGGGGAGCTGTTTTTT.

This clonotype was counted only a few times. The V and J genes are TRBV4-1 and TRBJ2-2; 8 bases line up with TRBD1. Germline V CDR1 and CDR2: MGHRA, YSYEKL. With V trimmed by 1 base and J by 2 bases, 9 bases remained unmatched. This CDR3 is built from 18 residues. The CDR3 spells CASSQGVPGQANTGELFF. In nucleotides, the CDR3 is TGCGCCAGCAGCCAAGGAGTTCCGGGACAGGCTAACACCGGGGAGCTGTTTTTT.

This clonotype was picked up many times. This CDR3 is CASSQTGSSYNSPLHF. The CDR3 coding sequence is TGTGCCAGCAGCCAGACGGGGAGCTCCTATAATTCACCCCTCCACTTT. The rearrangement links TRBV6-6 to TRBJ1-6; D not resolved. The CDR3 contains 16 residues. CDR1 and CDR2 from the germline V gene are MNHNY and SVGAGI (reference sequence). V dropped 6 bases and J dropped 0 bases, with 12 bases sitting between them.

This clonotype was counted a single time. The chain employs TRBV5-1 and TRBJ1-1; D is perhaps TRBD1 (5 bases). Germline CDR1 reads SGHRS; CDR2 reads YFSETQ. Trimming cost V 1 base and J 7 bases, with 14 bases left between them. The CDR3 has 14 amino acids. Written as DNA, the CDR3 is TGCGCCAGCAGCTTGCAGGGCCCCGGGGGTGAAGCTTTCTTT. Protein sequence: CASSLQGPGGEAFF.

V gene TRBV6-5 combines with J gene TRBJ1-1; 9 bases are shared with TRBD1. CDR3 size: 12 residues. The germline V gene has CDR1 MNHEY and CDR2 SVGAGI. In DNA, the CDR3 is TGTGCGACAGGGGGGATGAACACTGAAGCTTTCTTT. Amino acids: CATGGMNTEAFF.

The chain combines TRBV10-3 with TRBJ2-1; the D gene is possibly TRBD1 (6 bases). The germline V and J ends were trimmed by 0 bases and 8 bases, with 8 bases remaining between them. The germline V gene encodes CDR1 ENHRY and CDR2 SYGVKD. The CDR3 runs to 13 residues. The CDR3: CAISESGADEQFF. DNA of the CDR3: TGTGCCATCAGTGAGTCGGGGGCAGATGAGCAGTTCTTC.

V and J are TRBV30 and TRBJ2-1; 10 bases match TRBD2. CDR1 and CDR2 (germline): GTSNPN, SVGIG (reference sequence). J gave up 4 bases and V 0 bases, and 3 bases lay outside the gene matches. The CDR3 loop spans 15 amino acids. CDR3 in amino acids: CAWSVLAGLYNEQFF. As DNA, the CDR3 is TGTGCCTGGAGTGTACTAGCGGGATTATACAATGAGCAGTTCTTC.

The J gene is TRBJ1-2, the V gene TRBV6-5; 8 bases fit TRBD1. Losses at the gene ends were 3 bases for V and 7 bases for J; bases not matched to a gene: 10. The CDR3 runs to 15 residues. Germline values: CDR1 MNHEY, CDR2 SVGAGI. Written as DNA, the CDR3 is TGTGCCAGCAGTTATTTAGCAGGGGGCGAACTTGGCTACACCTTC. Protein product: CASSYLAGGELGYTF.

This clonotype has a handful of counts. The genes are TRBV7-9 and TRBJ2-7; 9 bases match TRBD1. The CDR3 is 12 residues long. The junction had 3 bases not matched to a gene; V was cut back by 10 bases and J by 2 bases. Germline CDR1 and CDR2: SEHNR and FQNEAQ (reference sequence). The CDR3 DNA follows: TGTGCCACGGGACAGGGAACCTACGAGCAGTACTTC. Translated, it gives CATGQGTYEQYF.